This T cell receptor beta chain was identified during a study of control samples from healthy donors and cancer patients. Profiled with immunoSEQ multiplex PCR; TCRdb holds only in-frame clones, not every one. This sample has fewer than 60,000 clones, with approximately 83% found just once. Sequenced input: PBMCs. This receptor was taken from a woman between 50 and 59 years old with lung cancer.

The CDR3 is CATSDNMRNTGELFF. DNA of the CDR3: TGTGCCACCAGTGATAACATGAGGAACACCGGGGAGCTGTTTTTT. The chain links TRBV24-1 to TRBJ2-2; D remains unclear. Germline lookup yields CDR1 KGHDR and CDR2 SFDVKD. This CDR3 spans 15 amino acids. Trimming pared 3 bases from V and 1 base from J, leaving 8 bases between.